A selection of T cell receptor beta chains follows, all from one sample in a study of blood T cell repertoires in COVID-19. Generated by immunoSEQ multiplex PCR, the TCRdb table keeps only in-frame clones and is missing some. This sample yields approximately 120,000 clones, of which around 76% are seen a single time; 10% to 12% belongs to the top ten. What was sequenced was peripheral blood. The receptors come from a human donor in a cohort sampled during active COVID-19. Both conserved end residues are part of each CDR3. The order of the fields is CDR3 length, V gene, D gene, clone size, CDR3 protein. A D gene is named only where the DNA matches it firmly. The size entry is marked missing in some rows and otherwise reads once, few, many or a size class.

length: 12; V: TRBV2; D: TRBD1; size: NA; CDR3: CAGTGDSYEQYF
length: 16; V: TRBV6-6; D: TRBD1; size: NA; CDR3: CASTTTGGAFEYGYTF
length: 15; V: TRBV6-5; D: TRBD1; size: NA; CDR3: CASRGGQTPNTEAFF
length: 14; V: TRBV6-1; D: NA; size: few; CDR3: CASSEAGASYEQYF
length: 14; V: TRBV27; D: TRBD1; size: NA; CDR3: CASYTPGGSYEQYF
length: 15; V: TRBV28; D: TRBD1; size: NA; CDR3: CASCGDRGLSYEQYF
length: 13; V: TRBV18; D: NA; size: NA; CDR3: CASSPGRTYEQYF
length: 15; V: TRBV18; D: TRBD1; size: NA; CDR3: CASSPLATGTTEAFF
length: 14; V: TRBV7-3; D: NA; size: NA; CDR3: CASSSGTTNNEQFF
length: 15; V: TRBV19; D: NA; size: NA; CDR3: CASTPPGGGRTEAFF
length: 17; V: TRBV3-1/TRBV3-2; D: NA; size: NA; CDR3: CASSARSVRGNTGELFF
length: 13; V: TRBV7-2; D: NA; size: NA; CDR3: CASSVAGPYEQYF
length: 11; V: TRBV6-5; D: NA; size: NA; CDR3: CASSEPNEQFF
length: 14; V: TRBV18; D: TRBD2; size: NA; CDR3: CASSPGLAGDTQYF
length: 12; V: TRBV6-5; D: NA; size: NA; CDR3: CASAAQGGGYTF
length: 13; V: TRBV21-1; D: NA; size: NA; CDR3: CAGRGQGWEELFF
length: 16; V: TRBV20-1; D: TRBD1; size: few; CDR3: CSASAGTGGHTDTQYF
length: 13; V: TRBV30; D: NA; size: few; CDR3: CAWSRQGNYGYTF
length: 17; V: TRBV4-1; D: TRBD1; size: few; CDR3: CASSQEPGQGAKNIQYF
length: 12; V: TRBV5-4; D: NA; size: few; CDR3: CASSLSAGELFF
length: 18; V: TRBV2; D: TRBD2; size: NA; CDR3: CASSEVVLAGAITDTQYF
length: 13; V: TRBV30; D: TRBD1; size: few; CDR3: CAWSSYRGSEAFF